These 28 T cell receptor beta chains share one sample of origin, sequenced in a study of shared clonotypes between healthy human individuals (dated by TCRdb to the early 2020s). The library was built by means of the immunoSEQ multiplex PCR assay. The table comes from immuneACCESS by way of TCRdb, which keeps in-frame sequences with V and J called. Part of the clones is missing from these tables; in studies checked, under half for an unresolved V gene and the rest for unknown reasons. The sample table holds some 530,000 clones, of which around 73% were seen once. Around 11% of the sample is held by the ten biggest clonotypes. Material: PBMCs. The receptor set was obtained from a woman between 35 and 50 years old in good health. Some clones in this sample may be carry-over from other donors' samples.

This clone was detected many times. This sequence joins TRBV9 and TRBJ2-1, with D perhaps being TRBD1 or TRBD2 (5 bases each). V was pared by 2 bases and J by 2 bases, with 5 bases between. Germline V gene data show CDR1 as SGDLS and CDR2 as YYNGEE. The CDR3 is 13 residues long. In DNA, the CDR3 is TGTGCCAGCAGCGTGGGGGCCTACAATGAGCAGTTCTTC. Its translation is CASSVGAYNEQFF.

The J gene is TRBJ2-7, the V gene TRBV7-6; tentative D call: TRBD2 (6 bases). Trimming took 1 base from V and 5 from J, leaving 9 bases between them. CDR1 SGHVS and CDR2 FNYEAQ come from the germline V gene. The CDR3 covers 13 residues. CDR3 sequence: CASSLVTGDEQYF. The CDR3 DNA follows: TGTGCCAGCAGCTTAGTAACGGGAGACGAGCAGTACTTC.

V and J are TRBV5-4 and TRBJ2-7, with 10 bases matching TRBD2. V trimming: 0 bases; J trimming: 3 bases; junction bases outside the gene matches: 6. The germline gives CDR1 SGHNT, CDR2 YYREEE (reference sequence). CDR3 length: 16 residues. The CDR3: CASSLEAGTSVYEQYF. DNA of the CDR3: TGTGCCAGCAGCTTGGAAGCAGGGACTAGCGTCTACGAGCAGTACTTC.

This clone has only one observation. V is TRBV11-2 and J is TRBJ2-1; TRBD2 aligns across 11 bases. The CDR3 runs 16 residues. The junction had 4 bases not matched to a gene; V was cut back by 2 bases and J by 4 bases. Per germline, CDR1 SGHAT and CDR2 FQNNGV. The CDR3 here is CASSLQTSGTYNEQFF. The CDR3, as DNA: TGTGCCAGCAGCTTACAGACTAGCGGGACTTACAATGAGCAGTTCTTC. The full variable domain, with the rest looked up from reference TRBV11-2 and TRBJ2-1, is EAGVAQSPRYKIIEKRQSVAFWCNPISGHATLYWYQQILGQGPKLLIQFQNNGVVDDSQLPKDRFSAERLKGVDSTLKIQPAKLEDSAVYLCASSLQTSGTYNEQFFGPGTRLTVL.

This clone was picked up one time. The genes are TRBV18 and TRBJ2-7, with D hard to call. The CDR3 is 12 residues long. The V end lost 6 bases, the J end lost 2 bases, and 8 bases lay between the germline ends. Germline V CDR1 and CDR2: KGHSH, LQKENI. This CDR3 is CASSRVPYEQYF. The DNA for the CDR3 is TGTGCCAGCTCGCGAGTTCCCTACGAGCAGTACTTC.

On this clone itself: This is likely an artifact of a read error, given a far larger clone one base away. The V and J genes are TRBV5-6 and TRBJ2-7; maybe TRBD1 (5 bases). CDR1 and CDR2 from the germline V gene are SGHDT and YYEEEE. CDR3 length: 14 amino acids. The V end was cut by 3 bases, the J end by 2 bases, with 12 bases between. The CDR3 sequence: CASSWGRGTYEQYF. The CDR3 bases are TGTGCCAGCAGCTGGGGAAGGGGAACCTACGAGCAGTACTTC.

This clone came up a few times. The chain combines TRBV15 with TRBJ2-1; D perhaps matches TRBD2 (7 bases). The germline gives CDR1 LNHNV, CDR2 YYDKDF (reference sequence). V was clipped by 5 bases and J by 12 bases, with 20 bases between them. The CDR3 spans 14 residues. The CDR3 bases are TGTGCCACCAGCCCTCTTTCCCGGGGGGCTGGGCAGTTCTTC. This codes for CATSPLSRGAGQFF.

The CDR3 DNA reads as TGTGCCAGTAGTAACGGAGGGATCACCGGGGAGCTGTTTTTT. Protein product: CASSNGGITGELFF. The rearrangement joins TRBV19 to TRBJ2-2; D may be TRBD2 (6 bases). Germline loops: CDR1 LNHDA, CDR2 SQIVND (reference sequence). Trimming stripped 4 bases from V and 4 bases from J, with 10 bases between. The CDR3 is 14 amino acids.

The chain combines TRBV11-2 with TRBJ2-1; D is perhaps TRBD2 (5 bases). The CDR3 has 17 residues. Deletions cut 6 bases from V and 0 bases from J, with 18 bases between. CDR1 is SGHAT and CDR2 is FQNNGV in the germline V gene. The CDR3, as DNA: TGTGCCAGCAGTGGTGGTCGGGGTCCTAGCTCCTACAATGAGCAGTTCTTC. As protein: CASSGGRGPSSYNEQFF.

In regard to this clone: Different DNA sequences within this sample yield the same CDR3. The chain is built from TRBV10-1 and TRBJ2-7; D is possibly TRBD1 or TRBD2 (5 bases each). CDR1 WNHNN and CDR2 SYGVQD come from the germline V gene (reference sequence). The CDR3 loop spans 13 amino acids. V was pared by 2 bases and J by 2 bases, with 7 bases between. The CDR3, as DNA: TGCGCCAGCAGTGAGGGGGGTCCCTACGAGCAGTACTTC. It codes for CASSEGGPYEQYF.

Here the CDR3 DNA reads TGTGCCACCAGCAGGACAACCTACGAGCAGTACTTC. Its protein product is CATSRTTYEQYF. The chain carries TRBV15 and TRBJ2-7; D is uncertain. V was clipped by 3 bases and J by 2 bases, with 5 bases between them. The CDR3 runs to 12 residues. CDR1 and CDR2 from the germline V gene are LNHNV and YYDKDF (reference sequence).

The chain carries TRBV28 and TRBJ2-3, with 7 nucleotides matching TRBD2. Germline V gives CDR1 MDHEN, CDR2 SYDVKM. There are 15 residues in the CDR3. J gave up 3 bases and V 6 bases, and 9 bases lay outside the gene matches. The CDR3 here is CASRGEGRSTDTQYF. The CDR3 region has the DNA TGTGCCAGCAGGGGGGAGGGAAGGAGTACAGATACGCAGTATTTT.

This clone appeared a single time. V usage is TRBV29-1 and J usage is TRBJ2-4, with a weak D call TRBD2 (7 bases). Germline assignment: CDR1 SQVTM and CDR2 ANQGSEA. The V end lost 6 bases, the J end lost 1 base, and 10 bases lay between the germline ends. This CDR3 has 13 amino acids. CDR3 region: CSVGGAAKNIQYF. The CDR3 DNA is TGCAGCGTGGGGGGGGCTGCCAAAAACATTCAGTACTTC.

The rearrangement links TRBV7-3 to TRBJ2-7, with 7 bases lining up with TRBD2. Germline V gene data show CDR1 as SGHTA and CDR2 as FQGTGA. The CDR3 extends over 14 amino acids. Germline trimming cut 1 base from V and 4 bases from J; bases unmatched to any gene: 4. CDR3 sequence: CASSLNAGDYEQYF. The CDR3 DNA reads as TGTGCCAGCAGCTTAAATGCGGGAGATTACGAGCAGTACTTC.

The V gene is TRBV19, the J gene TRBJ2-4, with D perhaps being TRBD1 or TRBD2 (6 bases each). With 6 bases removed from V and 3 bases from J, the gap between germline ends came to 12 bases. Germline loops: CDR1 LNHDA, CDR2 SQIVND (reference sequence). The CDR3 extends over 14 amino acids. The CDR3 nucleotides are TGTGCCAGTAGCCCTCGGGGGCACAAAAACATTCAGTACTTC. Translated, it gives CASSPRGHKNIQYF.

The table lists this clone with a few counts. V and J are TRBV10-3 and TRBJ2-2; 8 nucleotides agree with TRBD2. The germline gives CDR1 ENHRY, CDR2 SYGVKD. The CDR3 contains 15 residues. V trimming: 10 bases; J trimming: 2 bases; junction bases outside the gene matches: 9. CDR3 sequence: CATGREGHNTGELFF. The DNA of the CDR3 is TGTGCCACCGGACGGGAGGGTCACAACACCGGGGAGCTGTTTTTT.

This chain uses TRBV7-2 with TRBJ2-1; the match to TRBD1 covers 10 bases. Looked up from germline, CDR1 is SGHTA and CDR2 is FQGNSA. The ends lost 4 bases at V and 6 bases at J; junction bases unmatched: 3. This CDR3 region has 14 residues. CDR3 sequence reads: CASSYRTGGNEQFF. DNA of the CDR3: TGTGCCAGCAGCTACCGGACAGGGGGCAATGAGCAGTTCTTC.

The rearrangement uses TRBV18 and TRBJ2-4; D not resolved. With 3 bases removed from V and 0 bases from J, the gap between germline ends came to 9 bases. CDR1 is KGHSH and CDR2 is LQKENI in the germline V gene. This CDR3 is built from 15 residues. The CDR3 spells CASSPEFLAKNIQYF. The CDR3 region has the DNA TGTGCCAGCTCACCGGAATTTCTAGCCAAAAACATTCAGTACTTC.

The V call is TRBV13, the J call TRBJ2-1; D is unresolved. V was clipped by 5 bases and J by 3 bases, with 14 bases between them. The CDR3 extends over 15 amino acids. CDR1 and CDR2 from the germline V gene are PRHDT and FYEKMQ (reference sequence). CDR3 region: CASSIGGSRYNEQFF. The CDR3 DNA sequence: TGTGCCAGCAGCATCGGCGGCAGCCGCTACAATGAGCAGTTCTTC.

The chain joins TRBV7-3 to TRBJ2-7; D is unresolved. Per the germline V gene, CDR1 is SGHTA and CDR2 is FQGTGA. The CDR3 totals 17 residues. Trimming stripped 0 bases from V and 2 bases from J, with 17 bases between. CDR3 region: CASSLTEPRSIPYEQYF. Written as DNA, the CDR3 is TGTGCCAGCAGCTTAACTGAGCCCAGATCGATACCCTACGAGCAGTACTTC.

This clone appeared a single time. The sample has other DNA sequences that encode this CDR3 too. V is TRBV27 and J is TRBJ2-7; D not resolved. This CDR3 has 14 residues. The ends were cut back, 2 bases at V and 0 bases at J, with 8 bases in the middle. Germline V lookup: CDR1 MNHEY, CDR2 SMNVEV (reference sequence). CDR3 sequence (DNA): TGTGCCAGCAGTTTAAGTGAACTCTCCTACGAGCAGTACTTC. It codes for CASSLSELSYEQYF.

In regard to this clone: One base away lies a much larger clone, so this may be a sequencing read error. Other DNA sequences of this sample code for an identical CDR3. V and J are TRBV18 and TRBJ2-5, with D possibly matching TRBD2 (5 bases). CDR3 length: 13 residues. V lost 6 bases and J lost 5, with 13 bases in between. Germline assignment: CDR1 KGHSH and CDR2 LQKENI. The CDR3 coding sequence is TGTGCCAGCTCTCGCGGGCAGGATGAGACCCAGTACTTC. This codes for CASSRGQDETQYF.

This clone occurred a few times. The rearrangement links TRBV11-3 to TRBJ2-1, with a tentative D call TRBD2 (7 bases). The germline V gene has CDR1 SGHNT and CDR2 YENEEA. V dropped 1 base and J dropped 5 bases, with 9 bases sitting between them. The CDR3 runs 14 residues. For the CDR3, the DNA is TGTGCCAGCAGCTTAGGAGGGGGGGACAATGAGCAGTTCTTC. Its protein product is CASSLGGGDNEQFF.

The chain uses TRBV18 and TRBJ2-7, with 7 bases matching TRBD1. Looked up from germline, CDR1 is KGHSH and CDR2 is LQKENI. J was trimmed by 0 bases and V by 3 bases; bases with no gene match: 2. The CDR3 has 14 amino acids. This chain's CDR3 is CASSPGDSSYEQYF. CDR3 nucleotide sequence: TGTGCCAGCTCACCCGGGGACAGCTCCTACGAGCAGTACTTC.

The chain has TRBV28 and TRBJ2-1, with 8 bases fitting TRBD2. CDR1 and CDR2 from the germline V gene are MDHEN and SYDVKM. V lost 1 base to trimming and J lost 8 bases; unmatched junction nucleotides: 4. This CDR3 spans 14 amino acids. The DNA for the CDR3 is TGTGCCAGCAGTTTATACGGGAGGGCGGATGAGCAGTTCTTC. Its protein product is CASSLYGRADEQFF.

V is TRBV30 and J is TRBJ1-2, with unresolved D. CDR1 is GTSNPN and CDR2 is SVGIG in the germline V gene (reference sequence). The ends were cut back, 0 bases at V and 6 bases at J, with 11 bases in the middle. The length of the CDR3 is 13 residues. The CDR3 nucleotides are TGTGCCTGGAGTGTAAGAGGACCTCATGGCTACACCTTC. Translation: CAWSVRGPHGYTF.

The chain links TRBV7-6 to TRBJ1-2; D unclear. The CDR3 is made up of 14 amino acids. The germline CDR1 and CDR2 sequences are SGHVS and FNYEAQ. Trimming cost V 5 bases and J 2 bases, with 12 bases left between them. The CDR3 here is CASSPTRSNYGYTF. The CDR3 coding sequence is TGTGCCAGCAGCCCGACGAGGTCCAACTATGGCTACACCTTC.

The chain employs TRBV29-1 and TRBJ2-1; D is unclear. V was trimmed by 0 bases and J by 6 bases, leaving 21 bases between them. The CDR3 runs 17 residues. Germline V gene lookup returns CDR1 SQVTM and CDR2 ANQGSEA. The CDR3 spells CSVEDLYAAEPLNEQFF. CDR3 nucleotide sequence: TGCAGCGTTGAAGATCTCTATGCGGCAGAGCCCCTCAATGAGCAGTTCTTC.